The 5 T cell receptor beta chains presented below share a single source sample, sequenced in a study of tissue T cells after allogeneic stem cell transplantation (dated by TCRdb to between 2022 and 2023). The library was obtained by the immunoSEQ multiplex PCR assay. TCRdb mirrors the immuneACCESS table, restricted to in-frame sequences. Some clones are absent from its copies; in checked studies, under half trace to an unresolved V gene, and the reason for the others is unknown. This sample has over 40,000 clones in its table, and 73% of those were observed once. The biggest ten clones account for approximately 0.5% of the sample. Specimen: sorted cells pooled from one or two spleens. All receptors come from a pool of C57BL/6 mice in good health.

Concerning this clone itself: Each gene name is a mouse one. The read ends 1 residue early relative to the CDR3; the germline J gene fills the gap. The V and J genes are TRBV3 and TRBJ1-5; tentatively, D is TRBD1 (6 bases). The length of the CDR3 is 13 residues. The germline V gene has CDR1 SNHLY and CDR2 FYNGKV (reference sequence). V gave up 6 bases and J gave up 0 bases, with 6 bases separating them. The sequenced part of the CDR3 DNA is TGTGCCAGCAGGGACAGTAACAACCAGGCTCCGCTT. Its protein is CASRDSNNQAPL. The full CDR3 sequence reads CASRDSNNQAPLF. The complete variable domain, with remaining parts taken from reference TRBV3 and TRBJ1-5, reads GPKVLQIPSHQIIDMGQMVTLNCDPVSNHLYFYWYKQILGQQMEFLVNFYNGKVMEKSKLFKDQFSVERPDGSYFTLKIQPTALEDSAVYFCASRDSNNQAPLFGEGTRLSVL.

Of note for this clone: The gene names here belong to mouse. The CDR3 end falls 1 residue outside the read, so it is completed with the germline J gene. The V call is TRBV13-3, the J call TRBJ2-3; TRBD2 is a possible D gene (6 bases). CDR1 is NNHDY and CDR2 is SYVADS in the germline V gene. CDR3 size: 13 residues. V was clipped by 7 bases and J by 1 base, with 10 bases between them. The CDR3 spells CASWVGGAETLYF. CDR3 DNA (partial): TGTGCCAGCTGGGTGGGGGGTGCAGAAACGCTGTAT.

On this clone itself: Gene names denote mouse genes. The read comes to an end 1 residue before the CDR3 does, leaving the germline J gene to fill in the end. The V and J genes are TRBV12-1 and TRBJ1-3, with TRBD1 as a possible D gene (5 bases). V lost 2 bases, J lost 4 bases, and 8 bases lay in between. Germline values: CDR1 SGHSN, CDR2 HYEKVE. The CDR3 extends over 13 amino acids. The CDR3 loop reads CASSHSGGNTLYF. Incomplete CDR3 DNA: TGTGCCAGCTCTCATTCAGGGGGAAATACGCTCTAT.

With respect to this clone: Gene names are mouse gene names. From the germline J gene comes the end of the CDR3, since the read stops 1 residue before it. Other DNA variants within this sample encode the same CDR3. The chain couples TRBV16 to TRBJ2-2; tentative D call: TRBD1 (6 bases). This CDR3 region has 15 residues. V shed 1 base and J shed 1 base, with 7 bases lying between them. Germline V lookup: CDR1 SGHSA, CDR2 FRNQAP. The CDR3 here is CASSLGGGNTGQLYF. The CDR3 DNA, read in part, is TGTGCAAGCAGCTTAGGAGGGGGAAACACCGGGCAGCTCTAC. Variable domain in full (rest from reference TRBV16 and TRBJ2-2): NAGVIQTPRHKVTGKGQEATLWCEPISGHSAVFWYRQTIVQGLEFLTYFRNQAPIDDSGMPKERFSAQMPNQSHSTLKIQSTQPQDSAVYLCASSLGGGNTGQLYFGEGSKLTVL.

This clone was counted between two and nine times. Gene names refer to mouse genes. The read falls 1 residue short of the CDR3 end, and the missing part is taken from the germline J gene. This rearrangement joins TRBV5 to TRBJ2-1; TRBD1 matches 7 bases. CDR1 LGHNA and CDR2 YNLKQL come from the germline V gene (reference sequence). The CDR3 loop spans 15 amino acids. With 0 bases clipped from V and 7 bases from J, the junction kept 6 bases outside the gene matches. The CDR3 spells CASSQEQGSGAEQFF. The part of the CDR3 DNA that was read is TGTGCCAGCAGCCAAGAACAGGGGAGCGGGGCTGAGCAGTTC.